This T cell receptor (beta chain) was sequenced in a study of T cell responses to AZD1222 COVID-19 vaccine. As concerns this clone: Its antigen is not identified.

The CDR3 loop spans 16 amino acids. CDR1 and CDR2 (germline): MNHNS, SASEGT. Germline trimming cut 4 bases from V and 12 bases from J; bases unmatched to any gene: 11. General observations from the study: Clonal diversity was possibly underestimated, and white British individuals and females predominated among donors. No day 14 peak samples; only post-peak repertoires were characterized.

TCRdb keeps only in-frame clones here, not all; method: immunoSEQ multiplex PCR. Of approximately 110,000 clones in the sample, roughly 90% are singletons; the top ten hold approximately 7.9%. Sequenced here: peripheral blood, sampled 28 days after the second AZD1222 dose. The source is an adult who received the AZD1222 COVID-19 vaccine. The V and J genes are TRBV6-1 and TRBJ1-6; 11 nucleotides agree with TRBD1. CDR3 protein: CASSVPGTGGMKPLHF. The DNA for the CDR3 is TGTGCCAGCAGTGTTCCCGGGACAGGGGGTATGAAACCCCTCCACTTT.